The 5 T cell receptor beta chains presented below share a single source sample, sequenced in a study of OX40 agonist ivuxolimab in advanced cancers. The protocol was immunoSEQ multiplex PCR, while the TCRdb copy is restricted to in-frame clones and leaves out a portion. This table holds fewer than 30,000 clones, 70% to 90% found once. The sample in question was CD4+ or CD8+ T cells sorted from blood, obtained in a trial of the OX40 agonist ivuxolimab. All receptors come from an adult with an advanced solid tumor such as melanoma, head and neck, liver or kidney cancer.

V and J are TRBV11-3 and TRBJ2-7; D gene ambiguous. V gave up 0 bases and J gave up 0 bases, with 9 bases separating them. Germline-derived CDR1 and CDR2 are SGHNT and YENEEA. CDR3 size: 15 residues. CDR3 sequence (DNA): TGTGCCAGCAGCTTAGATTCTTTTGCCTCCTACGAGCAGTACTTC. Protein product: CASSLDSFASYEQYF.

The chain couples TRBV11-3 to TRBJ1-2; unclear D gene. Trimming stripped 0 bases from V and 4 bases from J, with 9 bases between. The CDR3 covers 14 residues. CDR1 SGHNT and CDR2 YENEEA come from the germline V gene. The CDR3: CASSLETGTYGYTF. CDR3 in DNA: TGTGCCAGCAGCTTAGAAACTGGTACCTATGGCTACACCTTC.

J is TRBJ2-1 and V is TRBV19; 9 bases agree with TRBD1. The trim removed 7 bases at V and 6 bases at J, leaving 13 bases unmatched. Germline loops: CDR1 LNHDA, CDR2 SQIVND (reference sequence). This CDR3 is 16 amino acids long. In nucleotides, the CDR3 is TGTGCCAGTACTACGACCGGGACAGGGTATTCCAATGAGCAGTTCTTC. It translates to CASTTTGTGYSNEQFF.

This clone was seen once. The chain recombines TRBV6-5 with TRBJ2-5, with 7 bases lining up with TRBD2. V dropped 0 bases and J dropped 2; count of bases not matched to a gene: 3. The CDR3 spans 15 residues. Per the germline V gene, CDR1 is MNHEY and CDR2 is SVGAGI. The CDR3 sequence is CASSYSTGGQETQYF. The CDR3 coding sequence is TGTGCCAGCAGTTACTCGACGGGGGGTCAAGAGACCCAGTACTTC.

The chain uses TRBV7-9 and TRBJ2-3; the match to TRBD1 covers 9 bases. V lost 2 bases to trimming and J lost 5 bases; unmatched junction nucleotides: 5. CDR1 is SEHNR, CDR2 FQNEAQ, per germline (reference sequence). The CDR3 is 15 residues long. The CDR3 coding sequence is TGTGCCAGCAGCTTACAACAGGGGGCGAAAGATACGCAGTATTTT. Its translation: CASSLQQGAKDTQYF.